The following is a T cell receptor beta chain sequence with its context. The target antigen is unknown. The data were obtained in a study of metastatic and nonmetastatic thyroid tumors. General study points: Reported TCR beta diversity, measured in blood and tumor, was significantly higher for malignant thyroid tumors than for benign nodules.

TCRdb reprocessed the PCR reads using MiXCR. The sample lists around 12,000 clones; 27% were seen once. Thyroid surgery was preceded by no treatment in any patient. Per the germline V gene, CDR1 is LGHNA and CDR2 is YSLEER. This CDR3 is built from 17 residues. V lost 1 base and J lost 5, with 18 bases in between. The sequence was collected from a female donor with papillary thyroid cancer or a benign thyroid nodule (not recorded which). Some clones in this sample may be carry-over from other donors' samples. The chain combines TRBV4-3 with TRBJ2-1; tentatively, D is TRBD2 (5 bases). Specimen: tumor tissue. CDR3: CASSQAYLGLANNEQFF. CDR3 bases: TGCGCCAGCAGCCAAGCCTATCTTGGGCTAGCTAACAATGAGCAGTTCTTC.